This T cell receptor beta chain appears in the sequencing data of a study of post-analysis software for immune sequencing data. Study-level findings and limits: With TRBV5-6, TRBV5-1 and TRBV20-1 included, about 5 TRBV segments were more frequent in patients than in controls.

Prepared libraries of TCR beta cDNA carried unique molecular identifiers. TCRdb called the PCR reads again in MiXCR, with one record for every CDR3 protein. Altogether approximately 440,000 distinct CDR3 sequences are present, 45% being singletons, with the ten largest covering around 10%. A word on this clonotype: What it binds is not known.

The CDR3 runs 17 residues. Per germline, CDR1 LNHDA and CDR2 SQIVND (reference sequence). Trimming removed 1 base at V and 0 bases at J, with 13 bases between. The sequencing sample was made of blood. The TCR originated in a girl aged 10 to 17 with multiple sclerosis. V is TRBV19 and J is TRBJ1-5; D gene ambiguous. The CDR3 spells CASSIVGSGISNQPQHF. CDR3 coding DNA: TGTGCCAGTAGTATAGTTGGCAGCGGGATTAGCAATCAGCCCCAGCATTTT. The entire variable domain, with the rest obtained from reference TRBV19 and TRBJ1-5, is as follows: DGGITQSPKYLFRKEGQNVTLSCEQNLNHDAMYWYRQDPGQGLRLIYYSQIVNDFQKGDIAEGYSVSREKKESFPLTVTSAQKNPTAFYLCASSIVGSGISNQPQHFGDGTRLSIL.